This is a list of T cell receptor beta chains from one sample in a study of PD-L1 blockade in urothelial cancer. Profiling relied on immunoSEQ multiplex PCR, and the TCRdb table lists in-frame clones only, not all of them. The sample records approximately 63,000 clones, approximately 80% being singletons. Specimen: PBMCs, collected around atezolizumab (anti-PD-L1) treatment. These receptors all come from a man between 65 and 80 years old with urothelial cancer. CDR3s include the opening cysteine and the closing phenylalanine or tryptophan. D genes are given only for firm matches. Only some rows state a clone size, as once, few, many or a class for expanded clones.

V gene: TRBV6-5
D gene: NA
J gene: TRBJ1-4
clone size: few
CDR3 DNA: TGTGCCAGCAGTTTCGGACAGTTTAATGAAAAACTGTTTTTT
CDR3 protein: CASSFGQFNEKLFF

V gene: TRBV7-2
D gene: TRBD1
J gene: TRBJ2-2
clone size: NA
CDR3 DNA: TGTGCCAGCAGCTGGCGGTATATAATGGGACAGGGGGAGCTGTTTTTT
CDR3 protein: CASSWRYIMGQGELFF

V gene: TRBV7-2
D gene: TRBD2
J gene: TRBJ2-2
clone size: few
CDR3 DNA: TGTGCCAGCAGCTTCAAGCGGGAGAGCGGGGAGCTGTTTTTT
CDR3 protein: CASSFKRESGELFF

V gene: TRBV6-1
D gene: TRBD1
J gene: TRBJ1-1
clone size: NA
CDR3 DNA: TGTGCCAGCAGTGAACAGGGGGGCACTGAAGCTTTCTTT
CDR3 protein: CASSEQGGTEAFF

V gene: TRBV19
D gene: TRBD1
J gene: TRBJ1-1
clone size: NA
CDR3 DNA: TGTGCCAGCTGCAAGGGAGCAGGGGGCAACACTGAAGCTTTCTTT
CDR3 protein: CASCKGAGGNTEAFF

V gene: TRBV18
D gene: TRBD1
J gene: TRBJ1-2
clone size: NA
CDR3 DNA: TGTGCCAGCTCACTTACAGGGGGCGATGGCTACACCTTC
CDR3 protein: CASSLTGGDGYTF

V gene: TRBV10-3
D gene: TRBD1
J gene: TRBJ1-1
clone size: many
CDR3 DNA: TGTGCCATCAGTGTCTACGGGGACAGGGGCGCTGAAGCTTTCTTT
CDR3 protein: CAISVYGDRGAEAFF

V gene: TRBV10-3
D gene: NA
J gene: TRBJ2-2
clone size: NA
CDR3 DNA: TGTGCCCTTAAGGGGGACACCGGGGAGCTGTTTTTT
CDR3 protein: CALKGDTGELFF

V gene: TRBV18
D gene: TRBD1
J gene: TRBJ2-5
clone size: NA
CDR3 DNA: TGTGCCAGCTCACAACAGGGGCAAGAGACCCAGTACTTC
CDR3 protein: CASSQQGQETQYF

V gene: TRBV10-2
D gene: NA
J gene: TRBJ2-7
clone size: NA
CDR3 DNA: TGCGCCAGCAGTGATGGGGCAGTCTACTACGAGCAGTACTTC
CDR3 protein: CASSDGAVYYEQYF

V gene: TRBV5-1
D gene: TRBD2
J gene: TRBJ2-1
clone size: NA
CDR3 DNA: TGCGCCAGCAGCCCCGGGGGAGGGGCGGACAATGAGCAGTTCTTC
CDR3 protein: CASSPGGGADNEQFF

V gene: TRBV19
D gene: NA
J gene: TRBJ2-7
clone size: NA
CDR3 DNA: TGTGCCAGTAGTTCTTACGGGGACTCCTACGAGCAGTACTTC
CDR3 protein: CASSSYGDSYEQYF

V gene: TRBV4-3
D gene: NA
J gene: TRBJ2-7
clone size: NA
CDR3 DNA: TGCGCCAGCAGCCAAGATCGCCTAGAGGGCCTCTACGAGCAGTACTTC
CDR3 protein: CASSQDRLEGLYEQYF

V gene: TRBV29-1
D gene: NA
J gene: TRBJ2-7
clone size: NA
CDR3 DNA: TGCAGCGTTGAAGAGGAGGGGTACGAGCAGTACTTC
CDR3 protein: CSVEEEGYEQYF

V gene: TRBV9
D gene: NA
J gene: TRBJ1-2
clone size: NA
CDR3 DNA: TGTGCCAGCAGCGTCGCAGGGGCGGTCGATGGCTACACCTTC
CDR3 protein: CASSVAGAVDGYTF

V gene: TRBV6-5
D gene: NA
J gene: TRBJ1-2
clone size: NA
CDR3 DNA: TGTGCCAGCAGTTACTCGAAGCTCACGGGCTACACCTTC
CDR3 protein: CASSYSKLTGYTF

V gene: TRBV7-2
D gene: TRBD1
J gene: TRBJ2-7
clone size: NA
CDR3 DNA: TGTGCCAGCAGGGACGCGACAGGGGGTGACTACGAGCAGTACTTC
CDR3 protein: CASRDATGGDYEQYF

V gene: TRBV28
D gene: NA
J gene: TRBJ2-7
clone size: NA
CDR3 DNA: TGTGCCAGCAGAGATACAGTCCCGGGACAGGGAACCCTAGCGGGGCGCTACGAGCAGTACTTC
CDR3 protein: CASRDTVPGQGTLAGRYEQYF

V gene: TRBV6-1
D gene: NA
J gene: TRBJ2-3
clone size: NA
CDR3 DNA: TGTGCCAGCAGTGAAAATCTGGCGGGGGCTAGCACAGATACGCAGTATTTT
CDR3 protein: CASSENLAGASTDTQYF

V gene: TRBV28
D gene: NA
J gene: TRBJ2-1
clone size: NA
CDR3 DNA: TGTGCCAGCCGCGGTAGCTCCTACAATGAGCAGTTCTTC
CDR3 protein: CASRGSSYNEQFF

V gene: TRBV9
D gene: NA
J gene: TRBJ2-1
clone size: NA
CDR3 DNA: TGTGCCAGCAGCAAGACAACCGTCTACAATGAGCAGTTCTTC
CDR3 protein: CASSKTTVYNEQFF

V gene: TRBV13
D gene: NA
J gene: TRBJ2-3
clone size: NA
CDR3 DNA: TGTGCCAGCAGCTTCGTCACAGATACGCAGTATTTT
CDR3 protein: CASSFVTDTQYF

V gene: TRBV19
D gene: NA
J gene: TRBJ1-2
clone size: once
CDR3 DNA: TGTGCCAGTAGTATCAGCCGGGGAGCTAACTATGGCTACACCTTC
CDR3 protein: CASSISRGANYGYTF

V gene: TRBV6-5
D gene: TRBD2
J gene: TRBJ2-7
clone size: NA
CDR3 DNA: TGTGCCAGCAAGTCTAGCGGGGGACTAGAGCAGTACTTC
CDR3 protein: CASKSSGGLEQYF

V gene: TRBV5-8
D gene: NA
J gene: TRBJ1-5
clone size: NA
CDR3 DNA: TGTGCCAGCAGCTTGTTGAGTCAGCCCCAGCATTTT
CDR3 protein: CASSLLSQPQHF

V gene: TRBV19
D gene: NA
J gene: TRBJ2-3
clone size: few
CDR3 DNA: TGTGCCAGTAAAATCGATCAGTTTGCAGATACGCAGTATTTT
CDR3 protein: CASKIDQFADTQYF

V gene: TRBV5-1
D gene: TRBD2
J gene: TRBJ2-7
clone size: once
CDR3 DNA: TGCGCCAGTACCGGGACTAGCGTCACGGAGCAGTACTTC
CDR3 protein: CASTGTSVTEQYF

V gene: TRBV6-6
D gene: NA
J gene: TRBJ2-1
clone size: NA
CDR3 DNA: TGTGCCAGCAGTACCGGAGGGGCCTACAATGAGCAGTTCTTC
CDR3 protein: CASSTGGAYNEQFF

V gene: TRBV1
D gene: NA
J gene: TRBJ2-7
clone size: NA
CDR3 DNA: TGCACCAGCAGCCAAGAAAACGAGCGGAGATCCTACGAGCAGTACTTC
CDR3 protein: CTSSQENERRSYEQYF

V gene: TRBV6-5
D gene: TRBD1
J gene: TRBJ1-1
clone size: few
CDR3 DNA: TGTGCCAGCAGTTATGGACAGGGGAACACTGAAGCTTTCTTT
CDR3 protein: CASSYGQGNTEAFF

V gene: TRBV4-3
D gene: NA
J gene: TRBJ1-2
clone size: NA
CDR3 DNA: TGCGCCAGCAGCCAAGACCTACACCAGGGATATGGCTACACCTTC
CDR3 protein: CASSQDLHQGYGYTF

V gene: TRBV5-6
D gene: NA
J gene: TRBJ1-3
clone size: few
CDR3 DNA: TGTGCCAGCAGCTTGGCCACAGGTGGAAACACCATATATTTT
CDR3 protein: CASSLATGGNTIYF

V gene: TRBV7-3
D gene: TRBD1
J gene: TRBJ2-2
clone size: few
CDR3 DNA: TGTGCCAGCAGCAATCGACAGGGTGGGGACGGGGAGCTGTTTTTT
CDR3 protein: CASSNRQGGDGELFF

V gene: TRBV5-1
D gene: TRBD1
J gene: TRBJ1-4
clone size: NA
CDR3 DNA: TGCGCCAGCAGCACGGACAGGGGTGTAGAGGAAAAACTGTTTTTT
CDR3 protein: CASSTDRGVEEKLFF

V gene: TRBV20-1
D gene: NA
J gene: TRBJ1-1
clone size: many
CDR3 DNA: TGCAGTGCTTGGGACTTCCCTGAAGCTTTCTTT
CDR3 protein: CSAWDFPEAFF

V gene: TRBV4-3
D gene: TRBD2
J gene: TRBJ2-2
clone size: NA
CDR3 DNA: TGCGCCAGCAGCCAACAGACTAGCGGGAGGGCCTTTAGCACCGGGGAGCTGTTTTTT
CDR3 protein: CASSQQTSGRAFSTGELFF

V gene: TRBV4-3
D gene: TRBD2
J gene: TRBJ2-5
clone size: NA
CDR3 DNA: TGCGCCAGCAGCCTTTCTAGCGGGAGGCCCCAAGAGACCCAGTACTTC
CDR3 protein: CASSLSSGRPQETQYF

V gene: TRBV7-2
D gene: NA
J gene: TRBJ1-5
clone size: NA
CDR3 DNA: TGTGCCAGCAGCTTAGGGTTGCAGTCTGGGCCCCAGCATTTT
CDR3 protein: CASSLGLQSGPQHF

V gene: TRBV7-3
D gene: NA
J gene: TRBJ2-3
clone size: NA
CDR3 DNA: TGTGCCAGCAGCGCCCGACAGTATAGCACAGATACGCAGTATTTT
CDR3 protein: CASSARQYSTDTQYF

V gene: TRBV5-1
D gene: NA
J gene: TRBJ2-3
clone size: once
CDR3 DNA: TGCGCCAGCAGCCCAAAGGGGCAGGGGCTCACAGATACGCAGTATTTT
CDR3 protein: CASSPKGQGLTDTQYF

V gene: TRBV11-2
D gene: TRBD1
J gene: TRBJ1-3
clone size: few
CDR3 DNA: TGTGCCAGCACGGACAGACGCGACAGGGATTCGGGAAACACCATATATTTT
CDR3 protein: CASTDRRDRDSGNTIYF

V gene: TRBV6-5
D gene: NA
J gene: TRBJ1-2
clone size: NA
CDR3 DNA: TGTGCCAGCAGCCCAACCAGGCCCAACTATGGCTACACCTTC
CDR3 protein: CASSPTRPNYGYTF

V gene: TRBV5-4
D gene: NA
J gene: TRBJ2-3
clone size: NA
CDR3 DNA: TGTGCCAGCAGCCTAAGCATAACGACTAGCACAGATACGCAGTATTTT
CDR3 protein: CASSLSITTSTDTQYF

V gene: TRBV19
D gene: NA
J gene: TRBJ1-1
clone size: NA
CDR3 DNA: TGTGCCAGTAGTATAGACATGAACACTGAAGCTTTCTTT
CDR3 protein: CASSIDMNTEAFF

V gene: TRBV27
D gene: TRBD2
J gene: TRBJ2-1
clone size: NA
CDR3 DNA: TGTGCCAGCAGTTTTCGCCTAGCGGGACCCCCCGAAGTAGGTGAGCAGTTCTTC
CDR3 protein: CASSFRLAGPPEVGEQFF

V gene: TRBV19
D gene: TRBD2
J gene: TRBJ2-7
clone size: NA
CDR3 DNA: TGTGCCAGTAGTATGACTAGCGGGAGAGTCTACGAGCAGTACTTC
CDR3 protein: CASSMTSGRVYEQYF